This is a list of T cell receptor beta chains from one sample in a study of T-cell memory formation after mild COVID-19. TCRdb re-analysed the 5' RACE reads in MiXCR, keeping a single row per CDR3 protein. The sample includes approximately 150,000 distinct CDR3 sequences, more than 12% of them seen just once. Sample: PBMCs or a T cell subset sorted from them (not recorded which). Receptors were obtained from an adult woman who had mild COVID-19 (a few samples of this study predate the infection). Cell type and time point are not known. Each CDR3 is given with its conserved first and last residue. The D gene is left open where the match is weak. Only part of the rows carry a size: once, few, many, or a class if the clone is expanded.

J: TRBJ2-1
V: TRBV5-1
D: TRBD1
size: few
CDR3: CASSLEGQGSYNEQFF
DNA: TGCGCCAGCAGCTTGGAGGGACAGGGCTCCTACAATGAGCAGTTCTTC

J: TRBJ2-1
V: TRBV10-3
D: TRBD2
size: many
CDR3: CAISEDGGSGDNEQFF
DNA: TGTGCCATCAGTGAAGATGGCGGGAGTGGGGACAATGAGCAGTTCTTC

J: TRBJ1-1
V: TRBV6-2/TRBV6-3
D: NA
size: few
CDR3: CASRLNRALPTEAFF
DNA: TGTGCCAGCAGACTGAACAGGGCCCTCCCGACTGAAGCTTTCTTT

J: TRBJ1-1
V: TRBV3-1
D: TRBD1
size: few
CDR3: CASSRRQGTEAFF
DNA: TGTGCCAGCAGCCGAAGACAGGGCACTGAAGCTTTCTTT

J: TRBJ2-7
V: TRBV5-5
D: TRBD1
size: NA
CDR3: CASSLQGQTTYEQYF
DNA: TGTGCCAGCAGCTTGCAGGGACAGACGACCTACGAGCAGTACTTC

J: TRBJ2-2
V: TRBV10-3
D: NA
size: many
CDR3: CAINDGAVTGELFF
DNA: TGTGCCATCAACGACGGGGCTGTCACCGGGGAGCTGTTTTTT

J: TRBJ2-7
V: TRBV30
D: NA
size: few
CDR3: CAWSVHEQYF
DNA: TGTGCCTGGAGTGTACACGAGCAGTACTTC

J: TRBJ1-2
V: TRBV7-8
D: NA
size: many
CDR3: CASSPTENYGYTF
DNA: TGTGCCAGCAGCCCGACAGAAAACTATGGCTACACCTTC

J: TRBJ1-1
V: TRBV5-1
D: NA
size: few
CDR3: CASSLEGRKAFF
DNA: TGCGCCAGCAGCTTAGAAGGGAGGAAAGCTTTCTTT

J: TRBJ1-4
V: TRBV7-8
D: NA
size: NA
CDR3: CASSLSPMGEKLFF
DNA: TGTGCCAGCAGCTTAAGCCCTATGGGGGAAAAACTGTTTTTT

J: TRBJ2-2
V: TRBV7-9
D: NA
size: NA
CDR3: CASSFGSNTGELFF
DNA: TGTGCCAGCAGCTTTGGATCGAACACCGGGGAGCTGTTTTTT

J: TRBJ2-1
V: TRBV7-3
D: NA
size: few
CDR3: CASSSSLNEQFF
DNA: TGTGCCAGCAGCTCCTCTCTCAATGAGCAGTTCTTC

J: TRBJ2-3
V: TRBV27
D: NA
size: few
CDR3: CASSDGTFTDTQYF
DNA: TGTGCCAGCAGTGACGGGACTTTCACAGATACGCAGTATTTT

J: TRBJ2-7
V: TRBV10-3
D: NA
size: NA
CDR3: CAISESRNYEQYF
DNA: TGTGCCATCAGTGAGAGCAGGAACTACGAGCAGTACTTC

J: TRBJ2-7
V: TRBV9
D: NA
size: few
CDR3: CASSQTGTTSYEQYF
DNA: TGTGCCAGCAGCCAGACCGGGACAACCTCCTACGAGCAGTACTTC

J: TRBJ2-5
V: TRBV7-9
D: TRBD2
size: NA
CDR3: CASSLGSIAGGIQETQYF
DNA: TGTGCCAGCAGCTTAGGCAGCATAGCGGGAGGGATCCAAGAGACCCAGTACTTC

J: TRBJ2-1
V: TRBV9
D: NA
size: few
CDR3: CASSVGVRGQDNEQFF
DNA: TGTGCCAGCAGCGTAGGGGTCCGGGGGCAAGACAATGAGCAGTTCTTC

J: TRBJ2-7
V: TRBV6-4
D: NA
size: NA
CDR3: CASSDQGGPYEQYF
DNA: TGTGCCAGCAGTGACCAGGGCGGTCCCTACGAGCAGTACTTC

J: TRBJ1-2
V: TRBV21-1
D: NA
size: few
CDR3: CASESRGNLYGYTF
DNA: TGTGCCAGCGAATCTCGGGGGAATCTCTATGGCTACACCTTC

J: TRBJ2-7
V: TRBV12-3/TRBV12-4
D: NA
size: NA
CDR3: CASSYLRGEQYF
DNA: TGTGCCAGCAGTTACCTTAGGGGCGAGCAGTACTTC

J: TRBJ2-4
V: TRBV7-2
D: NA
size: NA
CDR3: CASSSPGGHRRDIQYF
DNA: TGTGCCAGCAGCTCCCCGGGGGGACATCGTCGGGACATTCAGTACTTC

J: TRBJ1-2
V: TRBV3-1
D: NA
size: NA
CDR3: CASSEGRGGYTF
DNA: TGTGCCAGCAGCGAAGGGCGAGGGGGCTACACCTTC

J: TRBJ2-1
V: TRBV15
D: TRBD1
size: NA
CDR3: CATSRPGQGAGEQFF
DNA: TGTGCCACCAGCAGGCCGGGACAGGGGGCAGGTGAGCAGTTCTTC

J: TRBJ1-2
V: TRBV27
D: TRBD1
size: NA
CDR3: CASSLSTGTGMHYGYTF
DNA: TGTGCCAGCAGTCTATCCACCGGGACAGGGATGCACTATGGCTACACCTTC

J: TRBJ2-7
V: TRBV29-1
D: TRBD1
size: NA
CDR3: CSVVPQDRAYEQYF
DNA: TGCAGCGTTGTTCCTCAGGACAGGGCGTACGAGCAGTACTTC

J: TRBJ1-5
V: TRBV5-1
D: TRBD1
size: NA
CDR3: CASRQGAGQPQHF
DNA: TGCGCCAGCAGGCAGGGGGCAGGTCAGCCCCAGCATTTT

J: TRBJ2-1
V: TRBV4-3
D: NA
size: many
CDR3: CASSQDQGNRENEQFF
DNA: TGCGCCAGCAGCCAAGATCAGGGAAACAGGGAGAATGAGCAGTTCTTC

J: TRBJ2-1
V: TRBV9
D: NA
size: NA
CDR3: CASSVGTYNEQFF
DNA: TGTGCCAGCAGCGTGGGAACTTACAATGAGCAGTTCTTC

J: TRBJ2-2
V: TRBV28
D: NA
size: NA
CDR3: CASSLEVGELFF
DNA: TGTGCCAGCAGTTTAGAGGTCGGGGAGCTGTTTTTT

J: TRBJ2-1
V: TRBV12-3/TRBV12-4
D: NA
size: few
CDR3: CASSLVNSGLYNEQFF
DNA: TGTGCCAGCAGTTTAGTCAATAGCGGCCTATACAATGAGCAGTTCTTC

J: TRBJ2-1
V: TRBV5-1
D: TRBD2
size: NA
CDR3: CASVRVGGAADEQFF
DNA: TGCGCCAGCGTGCGAGTCGGGGGGGCTGCCGATGAGCAGTTCTTC

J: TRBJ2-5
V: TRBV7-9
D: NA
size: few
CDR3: CASSSGFGGETQYF
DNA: TGTGCCAGCAGTTCGGGGTTCGGGGGAGAGACCCAGTACTTC

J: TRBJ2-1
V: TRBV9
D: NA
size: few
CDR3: CASSSRVSSYNEQFF
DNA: TGTGCCAGCAGCTCCCGGGTGAGCTCCTACAATGAGCAGTTCTTC

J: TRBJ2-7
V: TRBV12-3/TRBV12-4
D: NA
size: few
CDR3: CASSPGRHSGEQYF
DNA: TGTGCCAGCAGTCCGGGACGGCATTCGGGCGAGCAGTACTTC

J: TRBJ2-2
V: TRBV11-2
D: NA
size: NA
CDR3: CASSLEAGNTGELFF
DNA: TGTGCCAGCAGCTTAGAGGCAGGGAACACCGGGGAGCTGTTTTTT

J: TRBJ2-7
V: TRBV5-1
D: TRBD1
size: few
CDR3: CASSETGTGRHEQYF
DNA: TGCGCCAGCAGCGAAACCGGGACAGGGAGACACGAGCAGTACTTC

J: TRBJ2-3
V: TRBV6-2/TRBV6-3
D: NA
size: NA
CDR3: CASSYSSSGGRTDTQYF
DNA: TGTGCCAGCAGTTACTCGAGTAGCGGAGGGCGCACAGATACGCAGTATTTT

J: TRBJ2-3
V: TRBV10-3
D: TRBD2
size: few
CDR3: CAISESQRGAYTDTQYF
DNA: TGTGCCATCAGTGAGTCCCAGCGGGGGGCCTATACAGATACGCAGTATTTT

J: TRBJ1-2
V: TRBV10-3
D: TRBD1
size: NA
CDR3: CAIRSGTGNGYTF
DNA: TGTGCCATCAGGAGTGGGACAGGGAATGGCTACACCTTC

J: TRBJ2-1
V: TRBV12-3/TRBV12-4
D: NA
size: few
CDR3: CASSHELISYNEQFF
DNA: TGTGCCAGCAGCCATGAACTGATATCCTACAATGAGCAGTTCTTC

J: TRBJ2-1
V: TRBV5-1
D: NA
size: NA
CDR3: CASSLAGTSVEQFF
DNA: TGCGCCAGCAGCTTAGCCGGGACCTCGGTTGAGCAGTTCTTC

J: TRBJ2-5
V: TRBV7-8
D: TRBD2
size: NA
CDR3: CASSLRAGLAGQETQYF
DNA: TGTGCCAGCAGCTTAAGGGCGGGACTAGCGGGACAAGAGACCCAGTACTTC

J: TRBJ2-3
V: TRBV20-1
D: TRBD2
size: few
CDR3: CSARVTGGPPDTQYF
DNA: TGCAGTGCTAGAGTGACGGGGGGGCCTCCAGATACGCAGTATTTT

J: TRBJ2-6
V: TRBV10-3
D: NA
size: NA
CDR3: CAITEGPPSNVLTF
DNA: TGTGCCATCACGGAGGGGCCTCCCTCCAACGTCCTGACTTTC

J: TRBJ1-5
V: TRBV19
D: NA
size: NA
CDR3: CASLGGGGTDYQPQHF
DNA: TGTGCCAGTCTAGGCGGGGGAGGAACAGACTATCAGCCCCAGCATTTT

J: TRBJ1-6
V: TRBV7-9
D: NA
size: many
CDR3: CASSLSGNNSPLHF
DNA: TGTGCCAGCAGCTTATCAGGGAATAATTCACCCCTCCACTTT

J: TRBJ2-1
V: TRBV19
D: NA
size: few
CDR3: CASSISGKREQFF
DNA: TGTGCCAGTAGTATAAGTGGCAAAAGGGAGCAGTTCTTC

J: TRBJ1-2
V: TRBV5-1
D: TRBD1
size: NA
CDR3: CASRPTRTGANYGYTF
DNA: TGCGCCAGCAGACCGACTAGGACAGGCGCTAACTATGGCTACACCTTC

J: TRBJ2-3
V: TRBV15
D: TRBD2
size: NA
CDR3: CATSLRVGGITDTQYF
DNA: TGTGCCACCAGCCTCCGGGTGGGGGGGATCACAGATACGCAGTATTTT

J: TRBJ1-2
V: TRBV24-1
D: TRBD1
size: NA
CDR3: CATRGDSTNYGYTF
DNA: TGTGCCACCAGGGGGGACAGCACTAACTATGGCTACACCTTC

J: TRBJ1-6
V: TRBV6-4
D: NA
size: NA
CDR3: CASSVWGSNSPLHF
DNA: TGTGCCAGCAGTGTATGGGGGAGTAATTCACCCCTCCACTTT

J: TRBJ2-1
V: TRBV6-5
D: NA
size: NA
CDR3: CASSYPGARPFF
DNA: TGTGCCAGCAGTTACCCCGGGGCCCGCCCGTTCTTC

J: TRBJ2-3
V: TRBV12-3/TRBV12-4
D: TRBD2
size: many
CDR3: CASSLGTSGTSTDTQYF
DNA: TGTGCCAGCAGTTTAGGGACTAGCGGGACTAGCACAGATACGCAGTATTTT